The 25 T cell receptor beta chains presented below share a single source sample, sequenced in a study of T-cell reconstitution after alpha-beta-depleted transplantation in children. Unique molecular identifiers were incorporated when the TCRbeta library was constructed. TCRdb used MiXCR to reprocess the PCR reads, holding one entry per CDR3 protein. Of a few hundred thousand distinct CDR3 sequences detected, under 15% appear once; the ten largest clones hold roughly 2.3%. The starting material was PBMCs, mostly from graft donor cells, obtained 360 days after TCRalphabeta/CD19-depleted stem cell transplant. All receptors derive from a male patient younger than 18 who had a stem cell transplant for acute myeloid leukemia, so the T cells may come from the graft donor.

This clonotype was observed many times. The V call is TRBV27, the J call TRBJ1-6, with D maybe TRBD1 (5 bases). This CDR3 is 14 amino acids long. Germline CDR1 MNHEY, CDR2 SMNVEV (reference sequence). V was clipped by 8 bases and J by 7 bases, with 15 bases between them. In nucleotides, the CDR3 is TGTGCCAGCCTTAAAACAGGTTACAATTCACCCCTCCACTTT. Protein: CASLKTGYNSPLHF.

This clonotype was counted only a few times. The chain combines TRBV10-3 with TRBJ1-1; D perhaps matches TRBD1 (5 bases). Trimming cost V 0 bases and J 3 bases, with 14 bases left between them. The germline V gene encodes CDR1 ENHRY and CDR2 SYGVKD. The CDR3 totals 16 residues. The CDR3 region is CAISESTSKGHTEAFF. The CDR3 nucleotides read TGTGCCATCAGTGAGTCGACTTCCAAGGGGCACACTGAAGCTTTCTTT.

The V call is TRBV14, the J call TRBJ1-4; no clear D gene. The V gene lost 2 bases and the J gene lost 5 bases, with 9 bases spanning the gap. Looked up from germline, CDR1 is SGHDN and CDR2 is FVKESK. This CDR3 spans 14 amino acids. CDR3 DNA sequence: TGTGCCAGCAGCCAATCGGTCTTCAATGAAAAACTGTTTTTT. Translating it yields CASSQSVFNEKLFF.

This clonotype has ten or more counts. The chain carries TRBV11-1 and TRBJ2-1; TRBD2 matches 8 bases. Trimming removed 5 bases from V and 4 bases from J; junction bases left unmatched: 7. There are 15 residues in the CDR3. CDR1 is SGHAT, CDR2 FQDESV, per germline (reference sequence). In nucleotides, the CDR3 is TGTGCCAGCAGCGACCGGGGGGGGCCGTACAATGAGCAGTTCTTC. This gives the protein CASSDRGGPYNEQFF.

This chain joins TRBV30 and TRBJ2-7; D not certain. V was pared by 2 bases and J by 1 base, with 3 bases between. The CDR3 has 11 residues. Germline lookup yields CDR1 GTSNPN and CDR2 SVGIG (reference sequence). CDR3 DNA: TGTGCCTGGAGTTCGTCCTACGAGCAGTACTTC. This translates into CAWSSSYEQYF.

The chain recombines TRBV27 with TRBJ1-1, with D tentatively TRBD1 (5 bases). With 3 bases removed from V and 4 bases from J, the gap between germline ends came to 15 bases. From germline, CDR1 is MNHEY and CDR2 SMNVEV (reference sequence). The CDR3 has 15 amino acids. The CDR3 coding sequence is TGTGCCAGCAGTTTTCAGGGAGGGTTGATCACTGAAGCTTTCTTT. Translation gives CASSFQGGLITEAFF.

The chain has TRBV27 and TRBJ2-3; the D is unclear. Looked up from germline, CDR1 is MNHEY and CDR2 is SMNVEV (reference sequence). With 4 bases removed from V and 6 bases from J, the gap between germline ends came to 14 bases. The CDR3 consists of 14 residues. CDR3 coding DNA: TGTGCCAGCAGTTCCCGGGCCCACGGGGATACGCAGTATTTT. It encodes CASSSRAHGDTQYF.

The V call is TRBV20-1, the J call TRBJ1-1, with 7 bases fitting TRBD1. With 6 bases clipped from V and 0 bases from J, the junction kept 13 bases outside the gene matches. The CDR3 is 16 amino acids. Germline values: CDR1 DFQATT, CDR2 SNEGSKA (reference sequence). CDR3 in amino acids: CSALTGTASMNTEAFF. The CDR3, as DNA: TGCAGTGCCCTTACCGGGACAGCGAGCATGAACACTGAAGCTTTCTTT.

This clonotype was seen a few times. The chain joins TRBV6-1 to TRBJ2-1, with TRBD2 matching over 7 bases. Trimming removed 10 bases from V and 2 bases from J; junction bases left unmatched: 8. The germline V gene encodes CDR1 MNHNS and CDR2 SASEGT. This CDR3 spans 14 amino acids. For the CDR3, the DNA is TGTGCCACCGAACTAGCGCCAACCTACAATGAGCAGTTCTTC. Translation gives CATELAPTYNEQFF.

This clonotype was observed a few times. The chain joins TRBV6-6 to TRBJ2-1, with D unresolved. CDR3 length equals 12 residues. Germline values: CDR1 MNHNY, CDR2 SVGAGI (reference sequence). The V end was cut by 5 bases, the J end by 8 bases, with 10 bases between. The CDR3 bases are TGTGCCAGCAGTCGGGCCCTCGATGAGCAGTTCTTC. It specifies CASSRALDEQFF.

This clonotype has more than one count but fewer than ten. The chain links TRBV7-4 to TRBJ2-3; D may be TRBD2 (5 bases). The germline CDR1 and CDR2 sequences are SGHVT and SQSDAQ. This CDR3 has 15 amino acids. The V end lost 1 base, the J end lost 4 bases, and 12 bases lay between the germline ends. The CDR3, as DNA: TGTGCCAGCAGCTTAGGGACTTCGAGCGCAGATACGCAGTATTTT. It yields the protein CASSLGTSSADTQYF.

In this sample, this clonotype turned up a few times. The gene calls are TRBV9 and TRBJ2-5, with 7 positions matching TRBD1. Germline loops: CDR1 SGDLS, CDR2 YYNGEE. J lost 1 base, V lost 4 bases, and 4 bases had no gene match. The CDR3 totals 14 residues. CDR3 sequence reads: CASSTGQLQETQYF. The CDR3 nucleotides are TGTGCCAGCAGCACGGGACAGCTCCAAGAGACCCAGTACTTC.

This chain joins TRBV7-9 and TRBJ2-7; TRBD2 is a possible D gene (5 bases). The CDR3 totals 11 residues. Germline assignment: CDR1 SEHNR and CDR2 FQNEAQ (reference sequence). V lost 7 bases, J lost 6 bases, and 10 bases lay in between. The CDR3 nucleotides are TGTGCCAGCAACAACCGGGGCGAGCAGTACTTC. Its translation: CASNNRGEQYF.

This sequence joins TRBV29-1 and TRBJ2-1, with 11 positions matching TRBD2. Looked up from germline, CDR1 is SQVTM and CDR2 is ANQGSEA. After removal of 4 bases from V and 0 bases from J, the junction contained 5 bases not matched to a gene. CDR3 length: 16 amino acids. CDR3 sequence (DNA): TGCAGCGTTGGACTAGCGGGAACCCGCTCCTACAATGAGCAGTTCTTC. The encoded protein is CSVGLAGTRSYNEQFF.

CDR3 loop: CSVEVVSPYEQYF. The CDR3 nucleotides are TGCAGCGTTGAAGTTGTTTCGCCCTACGAGCAGTACTTC. The rearrangement links TRBV29-1 to TRBJ2-7; D not certain. The CDR3 consists of 13 residues. Trimming shortened V by 1 base and J by 2 bases, and 9 bases separated the two germline ends. The germline V gene encodes CDR1 SQVTM and CDR2 ANQGSEA.

In DNA form, the CDR3 reads TGCAGCGTTGAGCAGGGCCTCCTGCTGAACACTGAAGCTTTCTTT. It encodes CSVEQGLLLNTEAFF. This rearrangement joins TRBV29-1 to TRBJ1-1, with D possibly TRBD1 on 5 matching bases. This CDR3 is 15 amino acids long. Germline V lookup: CDR1 SQVTM, CDR2 ANQGSEA. V was clipped by 3 bases and J by 0 bases, with 14 bases between them.

This clonotype occurred a few times. The CDR3: CASSLTGSQFSTDTQYF. Written as DNA, the CDR3 is TGTGCCAGCAGCTTAACGGGGTCCCAGTTTAGCACAGATACGCAGTATTTT. The chain couples TRBV7-3 to TRBJ2-3; D uncertain. Trimming stripped 0 bases from V and 0 bases from J, with 13 bases between. Germline CDR1 and CDR2: SGHTA and FQGTGA. The CDR3 consists of 17 residues.

This clonotype was seen at least ten times. CDR3 coding DNA: TGCAGCGTTGAAGAGGCAGCCCTGAACACCGGGGAGCTGTTTTTT. Translated: CSVEEAALNTGELFF. This rearrangement joins TRBV29-1 to TRBJ2-2, with D uncertain. Germline lookup yields CDR1 SQVTM and CDR2 ANQGSEA. The CDR3 contains 15 residues. V was clipped by 0 bases and J by 1 base, with 9 bases between them.

In this sample, this clonotype turned up many times. The genes are TRBV6-2 or TRBV6-3 and TRBJ2-1; D ambiguous. Trimming cost V 0 bases and J 10 bases, with 7 bases left between them. CDR1 is MNHEY and CDR2 is SVGEGT in the germline V gene. The CDR3 length is 12 residues. The CDR3 region has the DNA TGTGCCAGCAGTTACTCTCTCGGGGAGCAGTTCTTC. Encoded protein: CASSYSLGEQFF.

The sample holds many counts of this clonotype. The chain employs TRBV20-1 and TRBJ2-3; TRBD2 matches 16 bases. This CDR3 contains 19 residues. Germline V gene data show CDR1 as DFQATT and CDR2 as SNEGSKA (reference sequence). V dropped 4 bases and J dropped 2; count of bases not matched to a gene: 12. CDR3 sequence reads: CSATQAPGLAGGYTDTQYF. The DNA for the CDR3 is TGCAGTGCTACGCAAGCTCCGGGACTAGCGGGAGGGTACACAGATACGCAGTATTTT.

This chain joins TRBV4-2 and TRBJ2-7, with TRBD2 matching over 9 bases. Losses at the gene ends were 3 bases for V and 0 bases for J; bases not matched to a gene: 9. CDR1 LGHNA and CDR2 YNFKEQ come from the germline V gene. CDR3 size: 17 residues. CDR3 amino acids: CASSHNLGGRDSYEQYF. The CDR3 DNA follows: TGTGCCAGCAGCCACAACCTTGGCGGGAGGGACTCCTACGAGCAGTACTTC.

The V gene is TRBV9, the J gene TRBJ2-7, with TRBD2 matching over 9 bases. V dropped 0 bases and J dropped 4; count of bases not matched to a gene: 8. CDR1 SGDLS and CDR2 YYNGEE come from the germline V gene. The CDR3 has 16 amino acids. This chain's CDR3 is CASSVGRGTSQYEQYF. The CDR3 coding sequence is TGTGCCAGCAGCGTAGGGAGGGGGACTAGCCAATACGAGCAGTACTTC.

This clonotype was seen a few times. This CDR3 is CATSRDPQGDSSYNEQFF. CDR3 DNA: TGTGCCACCAGCAGAGATCCGCAGGGCGACAGCTCCTACAATGAGCAGTTCTTC. The chain combines TRBV15 with TRBJ2-1, with TRBD1 as a possible D gene (5 bases). Germline lookup yields CDR1 LNHNV and CDR2 YYDKDF (reference sequence). V gave up 0 bases and J gave up 0 bases, with 15 bases separating them. The CDR3 runs to 18 residues.

The table lists this clonotype with many counts. The CDR3 DNA follows: TGTGCCAGCAGTTTATGGGGGCCGAACACCGGGGAGCTGTTTTTT. This gives the protein CASSLWGPNTGELFF. This chain uses TRBV28 with TRBJ2-2; maybe TRBD1 (5 bases). V dropped 0 bases and J dropped 0 bases, with 5 bases sitting between them. The CDR3 totals 15 residues. The germline gives CDR1 MDHEN, CDR2 SYDVKM. The entire variable domain, with the rest obtained from reference TRBV28 and TRBJ2-2, is as follows: DVKVTQSSRYLVKRTGEKVFLECVQDMDHENMFWYRQDPGLGLRLIYFSYDVKMKEKGDIPEGYSVSREKKERFSLILESASTNQTSMYLCASSLWGPNTGELFFGEGSRLTVL.

This clonotype was observed many times. The chain links TRBV6-2 or TRBV6-3 to TRBJ1-3; unclear D gene. V was cut by 0 bases and J by 3 bases, with 3 bases left in between. CDR1 MNHEY and CDR2 SVGEGT come from the germline V gene. The CDR3 is 13 residues long. Here the CDR3 reads CASSYSDGNTIYF. The CDR3 coding sequence is TGTGCCAGCAGTTACTCGGATGGAAACACCATATATTTT.